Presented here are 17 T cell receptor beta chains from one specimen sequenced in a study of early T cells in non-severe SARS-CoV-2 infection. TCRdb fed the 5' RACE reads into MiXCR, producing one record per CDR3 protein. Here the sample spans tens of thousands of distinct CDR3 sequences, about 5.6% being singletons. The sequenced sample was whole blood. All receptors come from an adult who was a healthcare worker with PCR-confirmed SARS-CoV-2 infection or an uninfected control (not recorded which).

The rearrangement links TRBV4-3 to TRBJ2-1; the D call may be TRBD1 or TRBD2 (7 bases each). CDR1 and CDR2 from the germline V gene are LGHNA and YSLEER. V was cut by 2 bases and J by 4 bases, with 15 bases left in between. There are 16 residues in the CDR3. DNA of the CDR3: TGCGCCAGCAGCCAATTATCAGGGGGGGGATACAATGAGCAGTTCTTC. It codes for CASSQLSGGGYNEQFF.

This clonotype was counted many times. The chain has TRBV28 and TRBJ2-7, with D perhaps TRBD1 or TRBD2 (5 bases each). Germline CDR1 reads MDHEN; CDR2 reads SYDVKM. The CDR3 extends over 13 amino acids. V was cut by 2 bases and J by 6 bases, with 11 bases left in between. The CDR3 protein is CASSLRARGEQYF. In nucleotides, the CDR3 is TGTGCCAGCAGTTTACGGGCGAGGGGCGAGCAGTACTTC.

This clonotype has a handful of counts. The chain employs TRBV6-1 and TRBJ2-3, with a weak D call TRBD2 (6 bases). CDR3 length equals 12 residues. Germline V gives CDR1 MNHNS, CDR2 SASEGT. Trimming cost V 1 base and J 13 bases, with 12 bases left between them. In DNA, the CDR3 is TGTGCCAGCAGTGAAGTGGGACTCCTGAAGTATTTT. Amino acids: CASSEVGLLKYF.

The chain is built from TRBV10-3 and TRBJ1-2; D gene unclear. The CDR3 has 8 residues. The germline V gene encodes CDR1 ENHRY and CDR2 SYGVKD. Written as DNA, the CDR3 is TGTCAGATTGATGGCTACACCTTC. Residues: CQIDGYTF.

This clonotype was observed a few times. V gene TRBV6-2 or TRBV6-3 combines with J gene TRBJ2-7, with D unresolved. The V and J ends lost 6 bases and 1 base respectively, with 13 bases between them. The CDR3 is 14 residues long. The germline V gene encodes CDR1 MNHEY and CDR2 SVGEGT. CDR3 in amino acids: CASRPALISYEQYF. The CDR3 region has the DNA TGTGCCAGCAGACCAGCCTTGATTTCCTACGAGCAGTACTTC.

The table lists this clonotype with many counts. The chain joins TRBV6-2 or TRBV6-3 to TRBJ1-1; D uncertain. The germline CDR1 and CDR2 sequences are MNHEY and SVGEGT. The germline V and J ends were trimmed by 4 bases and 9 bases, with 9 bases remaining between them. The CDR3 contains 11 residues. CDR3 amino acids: CASSLDGKAFF. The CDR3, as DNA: TGTGCCAGCAGTTTGGACGGAAAAGCTTTCTTT.

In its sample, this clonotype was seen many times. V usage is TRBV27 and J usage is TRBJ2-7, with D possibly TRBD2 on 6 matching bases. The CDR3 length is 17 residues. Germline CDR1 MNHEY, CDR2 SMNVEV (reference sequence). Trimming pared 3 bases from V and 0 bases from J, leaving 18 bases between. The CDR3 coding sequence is TGTGCCAGCAGTTTCTCAACGGGTAGCGGCCTCTCCTACGAGCAGTACTTC. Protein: CASSFSTGSGLSYEQYF.

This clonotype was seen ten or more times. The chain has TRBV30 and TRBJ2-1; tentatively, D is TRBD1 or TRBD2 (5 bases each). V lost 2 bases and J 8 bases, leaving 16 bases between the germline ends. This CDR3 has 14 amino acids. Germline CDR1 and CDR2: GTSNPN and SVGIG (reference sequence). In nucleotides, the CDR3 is TGTGCCTGGAGTAGGGACCGTGGCCCCGATGAGCAGTTCTTC. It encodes CAWSRDRGPDEQFF.

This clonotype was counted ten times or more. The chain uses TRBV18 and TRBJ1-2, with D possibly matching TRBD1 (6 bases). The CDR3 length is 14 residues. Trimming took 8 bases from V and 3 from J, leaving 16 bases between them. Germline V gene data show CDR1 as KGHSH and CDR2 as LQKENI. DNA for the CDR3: TGTGCCAGCAAAAACAGGGTGATGGACTATGGCTACACCTTC. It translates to CASKNRVMDYGYTF.

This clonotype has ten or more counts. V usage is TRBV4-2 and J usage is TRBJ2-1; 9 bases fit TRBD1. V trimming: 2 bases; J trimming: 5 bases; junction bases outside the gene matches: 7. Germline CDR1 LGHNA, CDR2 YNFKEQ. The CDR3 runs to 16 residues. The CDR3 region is CASSQPPWTGDNEQFF. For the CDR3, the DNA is TGTGCCAGCAGCCAACCCCCCTGGACAGGGGACAATGAGCAGTTCTTC.

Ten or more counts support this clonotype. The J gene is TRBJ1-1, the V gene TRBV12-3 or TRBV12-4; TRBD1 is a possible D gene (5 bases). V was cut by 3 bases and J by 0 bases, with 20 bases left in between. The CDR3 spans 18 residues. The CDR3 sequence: CASSLGPPRLPMNTEAFF. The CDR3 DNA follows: TGTGCCAGCAGTTTGGGGCCCCCAAGGCTCCCAATGAACACTGAAGCTTTCTTT.

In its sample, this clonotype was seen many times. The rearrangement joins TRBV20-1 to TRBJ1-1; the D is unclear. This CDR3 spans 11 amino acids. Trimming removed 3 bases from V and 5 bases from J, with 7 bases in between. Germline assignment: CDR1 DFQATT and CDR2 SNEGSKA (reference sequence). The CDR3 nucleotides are TGCAGTGCTAGTAGAAGAACTGAAGCTTTCTTT. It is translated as CSASRRTEAFF.

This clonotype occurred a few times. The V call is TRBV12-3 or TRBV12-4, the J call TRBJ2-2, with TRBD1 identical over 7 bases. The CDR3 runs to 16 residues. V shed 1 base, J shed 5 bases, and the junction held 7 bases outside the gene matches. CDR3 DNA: TGTGCCAGCAGTTTAGGACAGGGAGTAAGAACCGGGGAGCTGTTTTTT. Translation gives CASSLGQGVRTGELFF.

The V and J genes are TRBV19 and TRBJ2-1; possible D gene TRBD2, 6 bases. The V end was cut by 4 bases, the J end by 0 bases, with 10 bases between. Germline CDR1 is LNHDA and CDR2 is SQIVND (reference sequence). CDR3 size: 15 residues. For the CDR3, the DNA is TGTGCCAGTAGTACGGCGGGGAGCTCCTACAATGAGCAGTTCTTC. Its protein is CASSTAGSSYNEQFF.

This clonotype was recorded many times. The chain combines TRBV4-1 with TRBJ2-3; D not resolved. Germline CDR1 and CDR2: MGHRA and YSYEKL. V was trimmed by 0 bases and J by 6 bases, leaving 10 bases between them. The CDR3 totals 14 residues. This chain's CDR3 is CASSQESLSDTQYF. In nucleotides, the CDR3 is TGCGCCAGCAGCCAAGAGTCACTCTCGGATACGCAGTATTTT.

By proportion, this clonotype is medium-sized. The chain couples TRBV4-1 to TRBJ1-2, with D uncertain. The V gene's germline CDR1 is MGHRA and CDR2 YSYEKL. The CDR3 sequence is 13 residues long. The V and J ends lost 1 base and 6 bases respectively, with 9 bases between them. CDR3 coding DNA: TGCGCCAGCAGCCAAGTAGGAAACGATGGCTACACCTTC. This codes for CASSQVGNDGYTF.

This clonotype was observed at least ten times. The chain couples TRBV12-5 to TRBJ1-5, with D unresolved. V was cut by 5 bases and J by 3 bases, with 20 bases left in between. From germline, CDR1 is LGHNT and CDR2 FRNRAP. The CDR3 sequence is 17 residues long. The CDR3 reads CASGRSSLTSTNQPQHF. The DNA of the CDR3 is TGTGCTAGTGGTCGCTCTTCCCTTACCTCCACCAATCAGCCCCAGCATTTT.